A selection of T cell receptor beta chains follows, all from one sample in a study of blood T cell repertoires in COVID-19. Libraries were prepared by immunoSEQ multiplex PCR; TCRdb keeps only in-frame clonotypes and omits some of them. The sample lists around 300,000 clones, around 85% occurring once. The sequenced sample was PBMCs or T cells enriched from blood (not recorded which). These TCRs come from a woman in her forties or fifties who had recovered from COVID-19. Each CDR3 is given with its conserved first and last residue. A D gene is named only where the DNA matches it firmly. The size of a clone is reported for some rows only, either as once, few or many, or as a class for expanded clones.

J gene: TRBJ1-6; V gene: TRBV21-1; clone size: .; D gene: .; CDR3 protein: CASSKEGQGRGSPLHF; CDR3 DNA: TGTGCCAGCAGCAAAGAGGGACAAGGGAGGGGTTCACCCCTCCACTTT
J gene: TRBJ1-6; V gene: TRBV14; clone size: .; D gene: .; CDR3 protein: CASSQVTGHNSPLHF; CDR3 DNA: TGTGCCAGCAGCCAAGTAACCGGTCATAATTCACCCCTCCACTTT
J gene: TRBJ2-3; V gene: TRBV11-2; clone size: .; D gene: .; CDR3 protein: CASSLSPRVSDTQYF; CDR3 DNA: TGTGCCAGCAGCTTAAGCCCCAGGGTTTCAGATACGCAGTATTTT
J gene: TRBJ2-1; V gene: TRBV30; clone size: .; D gene: TRBD2; CDR3 protein: CAWSRLAVSYNEQFF; CDR3 DNA: TGTGCCTGGAGTCGACTAGCGGTCTCCTACAATGAGCAGTTCTTC
J gene: TRBJ1-2; V gene: TRBV7-3; clone size: .; D gene: .; CDR3 protein: CASSFEGNYGYTF; CDR3 DNA: TGTGCCAGCAGCTTCGAGGGAAACTATGGCTACACCTTC
J gene: TRBJ2-2; V gene: TRBV10-1; clone size: .; D gene: TRBD1; CDR3 protein: CASSESTRGLTGELFF; CDR3 DNA: TGCGCCAGCAGTGAGTCGACCAGGGGGCTTACCGGGGAGCTGTTTTTT
J gene: TRBJ2-2; V gene: TRBV18; clone size: .; D gene: TRBD1; CDR3 protein: CASSTLGTGGNTGELFF; CDR3 DNA: TGTGCCAGCTCAACCCTTGGGACAGGGGGAAATACCGGGGAGCTGTTTTTT
J gene: TRBJ2-5; V gene: TRBV19; clone size: once; D gene: TRBD1; CDR3 protein: CASSTRWGQGIGETQYF; CDR3 DNA: TGTGCCAGTAGTACTCGGTGGGGACAGGGGATAGGTGAGACCCAGTACTTC
J gene: TRBJ1-2; V gene: TRBV9; clone size: .; D gene: TRBD1; CDR3 protein: CASSTDRGRGNYGYTF; CDR3 DNA: TGTGCCAGCAGCACAGACAGGGGGCGCGGTAACTATGGCTACACCTTC
J gene: TRBJ1-1; V gene: TRBV4-2; clone size: .; D gene: .; CDR3 protein: CASSQGDSLEAFF; CDR3 DNA: TGTGCCAGCAGCCAAGGCGACAGTTTAGAAGCTTTCTTT
J gene: TRBJ2-1; V gene: TRBV4-1; clone size: .; D gene: TRBD2; CDR3 protein: CASSYRDYNYNEQFF; CDR3 DNA: TGCGCCAGCAGCTACCGGGACTACAATTACAATGAGCAGTTCTTC
J gene: TRBJ2-1; V gene: TRBV9; clone size: .; D gene: .; CDR3 protein: CASSRMNTGEQFF; CDR3 DNA: TGTGCCAGCAGCCGAATGAATACGGGGGAGCAGTTCTTC
J gene: TRBJ1-1; V gene: TRBV2; clone size: .; D gene: TRBD1; CDR3 protein: CASSAGQGECSF; CDR3 DNA: TGTGCCAGCAGTGCGGGACAGGGAGAATGTTCCTTT
J gene: TRBJ2-7; V gene: TRBV19; clone size: .; D gene: .; CDR3 protein: CASSTPGSYEQYF; CDR3 DNA: TGTGCCAGTAGTACCCCAGGGTCCTACGAGCAGTACTTC
J gene: TRBJ1-1; V gene: TRBV5-4; clone size: many; D gene: TRBD1; CDR3 protein: CASRGGATEAFF; CDR3 DNA: TGTGCCAGCAGAGGGGGCGCGACTGAAGCTTTCTTT
J gene: TRBJ2-3; V gene: TRBV12-5; clone size: once; D gene: .; CDR3 protein: CASGLASTDTQYF; CDR3 DNA: TGTGCTAGTGGTTTGGCGAGCACAGATACGCAGTATTTT
J gene: TRBJ2-1; V gene: TRBV4-3; clone size: .; D gene: TRBD2; CDR3 protein: CASSQSGRGSGEQFF; CDR3 DNA: TGCGCCAGCAGCCAAAGCGGGAGGGGGTCGGGTGAGCAGTTCTTC
J gene: TRBJ2-1; V gene: TRBV24-1; clone size: .; D gene: .; CDR3 protein: CATSDLGGQFNEQFF; CDR3 DNA: TGTGCCACCAGTGATTTGGGAGGACAGTTCAATGAGCAGTTCTTC
J gene: TRBJ1-6; V gene: TRBV19; clone size: .; D gene: .; CDR3 protein: CASNWDKNSPLHF; CDR3 DNA: TGTGCCAGTAACTGGGACAAAAATTCACCCCTCCACTTT
J gene: TRBJ1-5; V gene: TRBV18; clone size: .; D gene: .; CDR3 protein: CASSPGSNRNQPQHF; CDR3 DNA: TGTGCCAGCTCACCAGGGAGTAACCGCAATCAGCCCCAGCATTTT
J gene: TRBJ1-1; V gene: TRBV14; clone size: .; D gene: TRBD1; CDR3 protein: CASSELDRGGTEAFF; CDR3 DNA: TGTGCCAGCAGCGAACTGGACAGGGGAGGCACTGAAGCTTTCTTT
J gene: TRBJ2-7; V gene: TRBV5-1; clone size: .; D gene: TRBD2; CDR3 protein: CASSKGLALTGDEQYF; CDR3 DNA: TGCGCCAGCAGCAAGGGACTAGCGCTCACCGGGGATGAGCAGTACTTC
J gene: TRBJ2-7; V gene: TRBV28; clone size: .; D gene: TRBD1; CDR3 protein: CASIRGTGTYEQYF; CDR3 DNA: TGTGCCAGCATCCGTGGGACAGGGACCTACGAGCAGTACTTC
J gene: TRBJ1-5; V gene: TRBV9; clone size: .; D gene: TRBD1; CDR3 protein: CASSVGVGGYNQPQHF; CDR3 DNA: TGTGCCAGCAGCGTAGGGGTAGGGGGCTACAATCAGCCCCAGCATTTT
J gene: TRBJ1-5; V gene: TRBV5-4; clone size: .; D gene: .; CDR3 protein: CASSLAGDGQPQHF; CDR3 DNA: TGTGCCAGCAGCTTGGCGGGGGATGGTCAGCCCCAGCATTTT
J gene: TRBJ2-1; V gene: TRBV18; clone size: .; D gene: TRBD1; CDR3 protein: CASSRAGTGNEQFF; CDR3 DNA: TGTGCCAGCTCGAGGGCCGGGACAGGCAATGAGCAGTTCTTC
J gene: TRBJ1-2; V gene: TRBV16; clone size: .; D gene: .; CDR3 protein: CASSRGRDNSYGYTF; CDR3 DNA: TGTGCCAGCAGCCGAGGCCGGGACAACTCCTATGGCTACACCTTC
J gene: TRBJ1-1; V gene: TRBV30; clone size: .; D gene: .; CDR3 protein: CAWRDTNTEAFF; CDR3 DNA: TGTGCCTGGAGGGACACTAACACTGAAGCTTTCTTT
J gene: TRBJ2-7; V gene: TRBV7-6; clone size: .; D gene: .; CDR3 protein: CASSSAVPGVGEQYF; CDR3 DNA: TGTGCCAGCAGCTCCGCCGTTCCAGGGGTCGGCGAGCAGTACTTC
J gene: TRBJ1-5; V gene: TRBV11-2; clone size: .; D gene: TRBD1; CDR3 protein: CASSLVGRTGGNQPQHF; CDR3 DNA: TGTGCCAGCAGCTTAGTGGGGAGGACAGGGGGCAATCAGCCCCAGCATTTT
J gene: TRBJ1-2; V gene: TRBV11-2; clone size: .; D gene: TRBD1; CDR3 protein: CASSFPGQGPLNYGYTF; CDR3 DNA: TGTGCCAGCAGCTTTCCCGGACAGGGCCCTCTGAACTATGGCTACACCTTC
J gene: TRBJ2-6; V gene: TRBV6-1; clone size: .; D gene: .; CDR3 protein: CASSEVGASGANVLTF; CDR3 DNA: TGTGCCAGCAGTGAAGTGGGAGCCTCCGGGGCCAACGTCCTGACTTTC
J gene: TRBJ1-2; V gene: TRBV30; clone size: .; D gene: .; CDR3 protein: CAQYGYTF; CDR3 DNA: TGTGCCCAATATGGCTACACCTTC
J gene: TRBJ1-1; V gene: TRBV3-1/TRBV3-2; clone size: few; D gene: .; CDR3 protein: CASTKEEGTEAFF; CDR3 DNA: TGTGCCAGCACCAAAGAGGAGGGCACTGAAGCTTTCTTT
J gene: TRBJ2-7; V gene: TRBV4-1; clone size: many; D gene: .; CDR3 protein: CASSQEDTSSYEQYF; CDR3 DNA: TGCGCCAGCAGCCAGGAAGACACCTCCTCCTACGAGCAGTACTTC
J gene: TRBJ2-3; V gene: TRBV7-3; clone size: .; D gene: TRBD1; CDR3 protein: CASSQDRGKTDTQYF; CDR3 DNA: TGTGCCAGCAGCCAGGACAGGGGGAAAACAGATACGCAGTATTTT
J gene: TRBJ2-2; V gene: TRBV4-2; clone size: .; D gene: TRBD2; CDR3 protein: CASSRTSGPTGELFF; CDR3 DNA: TGTGCCAGCAGCCGGACTAGCGGGCCCACCGGGGAGCTGTTTTTT
J gene: TRBJ2-3; V gene: TRBV28; clone size: .; D gene: TRBD1; CDR3 protein: CASRHRGGLTDTQYF; CDR3 DNA: TGTGCCAGCAGGCACAGGGGTGGCCTCACAGATACGCAGTATTTT
J gene: TRBJ2-1; V gene: TRBV7-9; clone size: .; D gene: .; CDR3 protein: CASSLGQGLSNEQFF; CDR3 DNA: TGTGCCAGCAGCTTAGGTCAGGGTTTAAGCAATGAGCAGTTCTTC
J gene: TRBJ1-4; V gene: TRBV29-1; clone size: .; D gene: TRBD1; CDR3 protein: CSVEGTDDEKLFF; CDR3 DNA: TGCAGCGTTGAGGGGACAGACGACGAAAAACTGTTTTTT
J gene: TRBJ2-5; V gene: TRBV7-7; clone size: .; D gene: .; CDR3 protein: CASSLDPGSVETQYF; CDR3 DNA: TGTGCCAGCAGCTTAGACCCCGGGTCAGTGGAGACCCAGTACTTC
J gene: TRBJ1-1; V gene: TRBV10-1; clone size: .; D gene: .; CDR3 protein: CASSPNEVNTEAFF; CDR3 DNA: TGCGCCAGCAGTCCCAACGAGGTGAACACTGAAGCTTTCTTT
J gene: TRBJ2-1; V gene: TRBV27; clone size: .; D gene: TRBD2; CDR3 protein: CASSIGTSGAHEQFF; CDR3 DNA: TGTGCCAGCAGTATTGGGACTAGCGGGGCCCATGAGCAGTTCTTC
J gene: TRBJ1-5; V gene: TRBV2; clone size: .; D gene: .; CDR3 protein: CASSGTGGSRGPNQPQHF; CDR3 DNA: TGTGCCAGCAGCGGAACCGGGGGGAGCAGAGGGCCCAATCAGCCCCAGCATTTT
J gene: TRBJ1-6; V gene: TRBV27; clone size: .; D gene: .; CDR3 protein: CASNLDSFHNSPLHF; CDR3 DNA: TGTGCCAGCAACCTCGACAGTTTTCATAATTCACCCCTCCACTTT
J gene: TRBJ1-1; V gene: TRBV6-5; clone size: .; D gene: .; CDR3 protein: CASNPGLVAFF; CDR3 DNA: TGTGCCAGCAACCCGGGACTGGTTGCTTTCTTT
J gene: TRBJ1-2; V gene: TRBV5-1; clone size: once; D gene: TRBD1; CDR3 protein: CASSLDGTGDINYGYTF; CDR3 DNA: TGCGCCAGCAGCTTGGATGGGACAGGGGATATAAACTATGGCTACACCTTC
J gene: TRBJ1-2; V gene: TRBV27; clone size: .; D gene: .; CDR3 protein: CASSLPGFYGYTF; CDR3 DNA: TGTGCCAGCAGTTTACCCGGGTTCTATGGCTACACCTTC
J gene: TRBJ2-5; V gene: TRBV27; clone size: .; D gene: TRBD2; CDR3 protein: CASSLVGGRETQYF; CDR3 DNA: TGTGCCAGCAGTCTCGTCGGGGGGAGGGAGACCCAGTACTTC
J gene: TRBJ2-2; V gene: TRBV12-3/TRBV12-4; clone size: .; D gene: TRBD1; CDR3 protein: CASSQGAGELFF; CDR3 DNA: TGTGCCAGCAGCCAGGGGGCCGGGGAGCTGTTTTTT